Presented here are 20 T cell receptor beta chains from one specimen sequenced in a study of OX40 agonist ivuxolimab in advanced cancers. Generated by immunoSEQ multiplex PCR, the TCRdb table keeps only in-frame clones and is missing some. The sample lists about 76,000 clones, 85% occurring once. The material sequenced was CD4+ or CD8+ T cells sorted from blood, taken in a trial of the OX40 agonist ivuxolimab. These receptors all come from an adult with an advanced solid tumor such as melanoma, head and neck, liver or kidney cancer.

This clone was counted once. The chain recombines TRBV11-1 with TRBJ2-7; D is perhaps TRBD2 (6 bases). The V end was cut by 1 base, the J end by 4 bases, with 11 bases between. There are 14 residues in the CDR3. Germline V gene lookup returns CDR1 SGHAT and CDR2 FQDESV (reference sequence). CDR3 protein: CASSLVGLPYEQYF. Written as DNA, the CDR3 is TGTGCCAGCAGCTTAGTCGGACTACCATACGAGCAGTACTTC.

As DNA, the CDR3 is TGTGCCAGCAGTTATTCCGTACCAGACCAAGAGACCCAGTACTTC. Its protein is CASSYSVPDQETQYF. The chain employs TRBV6-5 and TRBJ2-5; D remains ambiguous. There are 15 residues in the CDR3. The germline V gene has CDR1 MNHEY and CDR2 SVGAGI. The V gene lost 3 bases and the J gene lost 0 bases, with 11 bases spanning the gap.

J is TRBJ1-3 and V is TRBV6-5; 7 bases are a match to TRBD1. The V segment lost 6 bases and the J segment 1 base; nucleotides outside the gene matches: 3. The germline gives CDR1 MNHEY, CDR2 SVGAGI. CDR3 length equals 14 residues. The CDR3: CASRPRGSGNTIYF. CDR3 nucleotide sequence: TGTGCCAGCAGACCCAGGGGGTCTGGAAACACCATATATTTT.

The chain employs TRBV27 and TRBJ2-7; tentatively, D is TRBD1 or TRBD2 (5 bases each). The CDR3 has 15 residues. The ends were cut back, 4 bases at V and 1 base at J, with 14 bases in the middle. CDR1 and CDR2 (germline): MNHEY, SMNVEV (reference sequence). CDR3 sequence: CASSYQGVGSYEQYF. CDR3 coding DNA: TGTGCCAGCAGTTACCAGGGAGTGGGGTCCTACGAGCAGTACTTC.

This chain links TRBV28 with TRBJ2-3, with TRBD2 matching over 8 bases. The length of the CDR3 is 15 residues. Trimming at V came to 2 bases and at J to 6 bases, leaving 7 bases not matched to a gene. The V gene's germline CDR1 is MDHEN and CDR2 SYDVKM. CDR3 sequence (DNA): TGTGCCAGCAGTTTAATCGGGACTAGGGAGGATACGCAGTATTTT. Its protein is CASSLIGTREDTQYF. Drawing the rest from reference TRBV28 and TRBJ2-3, the complete variable domain is DVKVTQSSRYLVKRTGEKVFLECVQDMDHENMFWYRQDPGLGLRLIYFSYDVKMKEKGDIPEGYSVSREKKERFSLILESASTNQTSMYLCASSLIGTREDTQYFGPGTRLTVL.

The V and J genes are TRBV12-5 and TRBJ2-7; 7 nucleotides match TRBD1. CDR3 length: 15 amino acids. CDR1 LGHNT and CDR2 FRNRAP come from the germline V gene. The J segment lost 3 bases and the V segment lost 6 bases, leaving 11 bases of the junction unmatched. The CDR3 sequence: CASGRGDSNLYEQYF. CDR3 coding DNA: TGTGCTAGTGGGCGTGGGGACAGCAATCTCTACGAGCAGTACTTC.

This clone was observed a few times. The chain carries TRBV11-3 and TRBJ1-5; D gene uncertain. V lost 5 bases and J 4 bases, leaving 9 bases between the germline ends. The CDR3 has 13 amino acids. Looked up from germline, CDR1 is SGHNT and CDR2 is YENEEA. The CDR3 DNA reads as TGTGCCAGCAGCCTGGCCAGTAATCAGCCCCAGCATTTT. Translation: CASSLASNQPQHF.

The rearrangement uses TRBV7-9 and TRBJ2-7, with D perhaps matching TRBD1 or TRBD2 (5 bases each). The CDR3 sequence is 15 residues long. CDR1 and CDR2 (germline): SEHNR, FQNEAQ (reference sequence). V was pared by 2 bases and J by 3 bases, with 14 bases between. This chain's CDR3 is CASSLTPGRSYEQYF. As DNA, the CDR3 is TGTGCCAGCAGCTTAACCCCGGGACGGAGCTACGAGCAGTACTTC. The whole variable domain, remainder taken from reference TRBV7-9 and TRBJ2-7, is DTGVSQNPRHKITKRGQNVTFRCDPISEHNRLYWYRQTLGQGPEFLTYFQNEAQLEKSRLLSDRFSAERPKGSFSTLEIQRTEQGDSAMYLCASSLTPGRSYEQYFGPGTRLTVT.

V usage is TRBV30 and J usage is TRBJ1-6, with D maybe TRBD1 (5 bases). Trimming removed 5 bases from V and 10 bases from J, with 18 bases in between. The germline gives CDR1 GTSNPN, CDR2 SVGIG (reference sequence). This CDR3 is 14 amino acids long. CDR3 amino acids: CAWDAYQGGSPLHF. The CDR3 DNA reads as TGTGCCTGGGATGCGTACCAGGGCGGCTCACCCCTCCACTTT.

This clone occurred a few times. The chain carries TRBV11-2 and TRBJ2-3; D remains ambiguous. CDR1 is SGHAT, CDR2 FQNNGV, per germline. The V gene lost 1 base and the J gene lost 4 bases, with 9 bases spanning the gap. The CDR3 sequence is 14 residues long. Written as DNA, the CDR3 is TGTGCCAGCAGCTTAGCGACCCTGGCAGATACGCAGTATTTT. This sequence encodes CASSLATLADTQYF.

CDR3 residues: CSVGTGRNTEAFF. The CDR3 DNA reads TGCAGCGTTGGAACAGGGAGAAACACTGAAGCTTTCTTT. The chain is built from TRBV29-1 and TRBJ1-1; D may be TRBD1 (6 bases). CDR1 is SQVTM, CDR2 ANQGSEA, per germline. V was clipped by 4 bases and J by 2 bases, with 11 bases between them. This CDR3 has 13 residues.

This clone was seen only a few times. J is TRBJ2-7 and V is TRBV5-1; D call uncertain. The V end lost 7 bases, the J end lost 3 bases, and 14 bases lay between the germline ends. Germline V gives CDR1 SGHRS, CDR2 YFSETQ. This CDR3 comprises 13 residues. The CDR3 loop is CASYSINLYEQYF. The CDR3 DNA reads as TGCGCCAGCTATAGTATAAACCTCTACGAGCAGTACTTC. Looking up the rest from reference TRBV5-1 and TRBJ2-7 gives the full variable domain: KAGVTQTPRYLIKTRGQQVTLSCSPISGHRSVSWYQQTPGQGLQFLFEYFSETQRNKGNFPGRFSGRQFSNSRSEMNVSTLELGDSALYLCASYSINLYEQYFGPGTRLTVT.

The chain uses TRBV12-5 and TRBJ2-2; D is uncertain. The germline CDR1 and CDR2 sequences are LGHNT and FRNRAP. V dropped 0 bases and J dropped 5 bases, with 10 bases sitting between them. CDR3 length: 15 amino acids. CDR3 in DNA: TGTGCTAGTGGTTTGGTAAGGCAGACTACCGGGGAGCTGTTTTTT. Translating it yields CASGLVRQTTGELFF.

V usage is TRBV18 and J usage is TRBJ2-7; D unresolved. In germline, CDR1 is KGHSH, CDR2 LQKENI. V lost 4 bases and J 4 bases, leaving 5 bases between the germline ends. The CDR3 runs 11 residues. CDR3 nucleotides: TGTGCCAGCTCACTTAAATACGAGCAGTACTTC. Amino acids: CASSLKYEQYF.

The chain employs TRBV5-1 and TRBJ1-5; 8 bases match TRBD1. CDR3 length: 15 amino acids. The V gene's germline CDR1 is SGHRS and CDR2 YFSETQ. Trimming at V came to 4 bases and at J to 2 bases, leaving 5 bases not matched to a gene. The CDR3 DNA follows: TGCGCCAGCAGCCCCGAGGGACAGGGCAATCAGCCCCAGCATTTT. This sequence encodes CASSPEGQGNQPQHF.

V is TRBV18 and J is TRBJ1-1; 9 nucleotides agree with TRBD1. V lost 6 bases and J lost 11; bases outside the gene matches: 19. Germline values: CDR1 KGHSH, CDR2 LQKENI. CDR3 length equals 16 residues. CDR3 in DNA: TGTGCCAGCTCCCTTAGTCAACAGGGGGCCAGTAGGGTGGCTTTCTTT. Protein sequence: CASSLSQQGASRVAFF.

This clone was counted between two and nine times. The chain couples TRBV9 to TRBJ1-5; TRBD1 might be the D (5 bases). This CDR3 has 15 residues. Germline assignment: CDR1 SGDLS and CDR2 YYNGEE. V shed 0 bases and J shed 1 base, with 8 bases lying between them. DNA for the CDR3: TGTGCCAGCAGCGTAGCGGGGGAAAGCAATCAGCCCCAGCATTTT. Translated, it gives CASSVAGESNQPQHF.

On this clone: This CDR3 is also generated by other DNA sequences in the sample. This chain links TRBV5-1 with TRBJ1-5; the D gene is possibly TRBD1 (6 bases). Germline CDR1 reads SGHRS; CDR2 reads YFSETQ. The ends were cut back, 2 bases at V and 0 bases at J, with 9 bases in the middle. The CDR3 has 15 residues. The CDR3 reads CASSLQGNSNQPQHF. As DNA, the CDR3 is TGCGCCAGCAGCTTACAGGGTAATAGCAATCAGCCCCAGCATTTT.

The genes are TRBV7-2 and TRBJ1-1; D unresolved. Germline-derived CDR1 and CDR2 are SGHTA and FQGNSA. The CDR3 is made up of 13 amino acids. The V gene lost 6 bases and the J gene lost 1 base, with 9 bases spanning the gap. CDR3 nucleotides: TGTGCCAGCAGTGATCGACAGAACACTGAAGCTTTCTTT. It translates to CASSDRQNTEAFF.

The CDR3 is CASSVGPGDQPQHF. The CDR3 nucleotides are TGTGCCAGCAGCGTAGGGCCAGGGGATCAGCCCCAGCATTTT. The chain has TRBV9 and TRBJ1-5, with D perhaps matching TRBD1 (6 bases). The CDR3 has 14 amino acids. V lost 0 bases to trimming and J lost 5 bases, with 9 bases between them. Germline V gives CDR1 SGDLS, CDR2 YYNGEE.